This T cell receptor beta chain was retrieved from a study of T cell repertoires in cytomegalovirus infection. Study context: Public TCR beta signatures marked donors with CMV infection and the matching HLA.

The CDR3 extends over 15 amino acids. Trimming took off 0 bases at V and 0 bases at J, with 6 bases between the two ends. In germline, CDR1 is SGHTA, CDR2 FQGTGA. In its sample, this clonotype was seen a few times. The antigen remains unidentified. TCRdb called the reads again in MiXCR, with one record for every CDR3 protein. The sample consists of 700,000 to 850,000 distinct CDR3 sequences, around a third of them appearing once. The TCR sequence derives from a human donor in good health (CMV status not recorded). Some clones in this sample may be carry-over from other donors' samples. The chain links TRBV7-3 to TRBJ2-1; D unresolved. Sequenced here: cultured CD8+ T cells from PBMCs, sampled from culture after CMV antigen stimulation. The CDR3 nucleotides are TGTGCCAGCAGCTTAACAGCTAACTCCTACAATGAGCAGTTCTTC. It is translated as CASSLTANSYNEQFF.